A single sample is the source of the 20 T cell receptor beta chains below, sequenced in a study of identical twins. TCRdb analysed the 5' RACE reads with MiXCR anew, one entry per CDR3 protein. The sample lists 1.5 million to 2 million distinct CDR3 sequences, around 29% seen once, with roughly 0.3% in the top ten. Sequenced material: cord blood. Receptors were obtained from a newborn girl in good health.

The CDR3 is CASSYPNGPSSTDTQYF. In nucleotides, the CDR3 is TGTGCCAGCAGCTACCCCAACGGGCCCAGTAGCACAGATACGCAGTATTTT. The chain uses TRBV13 and TRBJ2-3; no clear D gene. Trimming removed 4 bases from V and 0 bases from J, with 17 bases in between. The CDR3 extends over 17 amino acids. The germline gives CDR1 PRHDT, CDR2 FYEKMQ (reference sequence).

This clonotype was detected a few times. V usage is TRBV4-1 and J usage is TRBJ2-7; D ambiguous. The V gene lost 0 bases and the J gene lost 5 bases, with 11 bases spanning the gap. The CDR3 sequence is 14 residues long. CDR1 is MGHRA, CDR2 YSYEKL, per germline. The chain's CDR3 is CASSQDGQVNEQYF. The CDR3 DNA sequence: TGCGCCAGCAGCCAAGATGGGCAGGTCAACGAGCAGTACTTC.

This clonotype was found a few times. The rearrangement joins TRBV20-1 to TRBJ1-1; 7 bases match TRBD1. J gave up 3 bases and V 3 bases, and 4 bases lay outside the gene matches. Germline loops: CDR1 DFQATT, CDR2 SNEGSKA (reference sequence). The CDR3 contains 13 residues. The CDR3 region is CSARYTGDTEAFF. The DNA of the CDR3 is TGCAGTGCTAGGTACACAGGGGACACTGAAGCTTTCTTT.

This clonotype has only a few counts. The V gene is TRBV11-2, the J gene TRBJ2-3; unclear D gene. This CDR3 contains 14 residues. Germline V CDR1 and CDR2: SGHAT, FQNNGV. Between the trimmed V and J ends, which lost 5 bases and 4 bases, there was a span of 13 bases. In DNA form, the CDR3 reads TGTGCCAGCAGCCTAGGGATCTCATCAGATACGCAGTATTTT. It codes for CASSLGISSDTQYF.

This clonotype was counted only a few times. V usage is TRBV14 and J usage is TRBJ2-7; weak D call: TRBD1 (6 bases). Trimming left V 6 bases short and J 5 bases short, with 11 bases between. The CDR3 runs to 12 residues. CDR1 and CDR2 from the germline V gene are SGHDN and FVKESK. The CDR3 sequence: CASSLDRHEQYF. The CDR3 nucleotides read TGTGCCAGCAGTCTTGACAGGCACGAGCAGTACTTC.

This clonotype was found many times. This rearrangement joins TRBV9 to TRBJ2-3; no clear D gene. The CDR3 has 13 residues. Deletions cut 1 base from V and 6 bases from J, with 9 bases between. The germline CDR1 and CDR2 sequences are SGDLS and YYNGEE. The chain's CDR3 is CASSVTLMDTQYF. The CDR3 region has the DNA TGTGCCAGCAGCGTAACCCTCATGGATACGCAGTATTTT.

This clonotype has more than one count but fewer than ten. The rearrangement joins TRBV9 to TRBJ1-6; D perhaps matches TRBD1 (5 bases). CDR1 SGDLS and CDR2 YYNGEE come from the germline V gene. CDR3 length: 17 amino acids. V was trimmed by 4 bases and J by 3 bases, leaving 17 bases between them. Written as DNA, the CDR3 is TGTGCCAGCAGCCCCCGGGGGACGGCCGGCTATAATTCACCCCTCCACTTT. It translates to CASSPRGTAGYNSPLHF.

This clonotype was detected a few times. The chain has TRBV12-3 or TRBV12-4 and TRBJ2-1; no definite D call. This CDR3 is 12 amino acids long. Deletions cut 3 bases from V and 10 bases from J, with 10 bases between. This CDR3 is CASSFPDSEQFF. CDR3 DNA sequence: TGTGCCAGCAGTTTCCCCGACTCCGAGCAGTTCTTC.

This clonotype has just a few counts. The chain is built from TRBV28 and TRBJ2-1, with unresolved D. The CDR3 has 13 amino acids. Germline CDR1 MDHEN, CDR2 SYDVKM. V lost 5 bases to trimming and J lost 8 bases, with 13 bases between them. In nucleotides, the CDR3 is TGTGCCAGCAGTCTCAACGAAGGCCATGAGCAGTTCTTC. It specifies CASSLNEGHEQFF.

This clonotype was detected only a few times. The DNA of the CDR3 is TGCAGTGCTAGAGATCGACGACAGGGGAGAGGTGGCTACACCTTC. This translates into CSARDRRQGRGGYTF. The genes are TRBV20-1 and TRBJ1-2, with TRBD1 matching over 8 bases. This CDR3 contains 15 residues. V shed 0 bases, J shed 7 bases, and the junction held 10 bases outside the gene matches. Germline CDR1 is DFQATT and CDR2 is SNEGSKA (reference sequence).

This clonotype was picked up many times. This rearrangement joins TRBV12-3 or TRBV12-4 to TRBJ2-1, with 13 positions matching TRBD2. The CDR3 extends over 16 amino acids. After removal of 6 bases from V and 2 bases from J, the junction contained 4 bases not matched to a gene. The CDR3 nucleotides read TGTGCCAGCAGCCAGACTAGCGGGAGGACCTACAATGAGCAGTTCTTC. This sequence encodes CASSQTSGRTYNEQFF.

This clonotype has just a few counts. The chain combines TRBV3-1 with TRBJ2-3, with a possible D match to TRBD1 (6 bases). From germline, CDR1 is LGHDT and CDR2 YNNKEL (reference sequence). V lost 5 bases to trimming and J lost 0 bases, with 24 bases between them. This CDR3 comprises 19 residues. CDR3 bases: TGTGCCAGCAGCGAACGCTATAGTAGGGGGTATATTAGCACAGATACGCAGTATTTT. Translated, it gives CASSERYSRGYISTDTQYF.

The rearrangement joins TRBV4-1 to TRBJ2-4; 7 bases fit TRBD2. The CDR3 has 14 amino acids. With 0 bases clipped from V and 7 bases from J, the junction kept 3 bases outside the gene matches. Looked up from germline, CDR1 is MGHRA and CDR2 is YSYEKL. CDR3 nucleotides: TGCGCCAGCAGCCAAGAGACTAGCTTTAACATTCAGTACTTC. This encodes CASSQETSFNIQYF.

CDR3 nucleotides: TGTGCCAGCAGTTTATCCCATAACAGGGGGCTCATTCAGTACTTC. It translates to CASSLSHNRGLIQYF. The chain recombines TRBV27 with TRBJ2-4, with 9 bases that match TRBD1. J lost 9 bases, V lost 0 bases, and 6 bases had no gene match. The CDR3 runs 15 residues. Germline V lookup: CDR1 MNHEY, CDR2 SMNVEV (reference sequence).

The chain links TRBV6-5 to TRBJ2-1; D possibly corresponds to TRBD2 (6 bases). Trimming took off 4 bases at V and 8 bases at J, with 15 bases between the two ends. Germline CDR1 MNHEY, CDR2 SVGAGI. The CDR3 has 14 amino acids. The chain's CDR3 is CASSFQTSSHEQFF. The CDR3 nucleotides are TGTGCCAGCAGTTTCCAGACTAGTTCGCATGAGCAGTTCTTC.

In its sample, this clonotype was seen a few times. The chain carries TRBV29-1 and TRBJ2-5; D is possibly TRBD2 (5 bases). The CDR3 has 11 amino acids. Per the germline V gene, CDR1 is SQVTM and CDR2 is ANQGSEA. V shed 6 bases and J shed 5 bases, with 10 bases lying between them. The CDR3 sequence: CSVRGSETQYF. In DNA, the CDR3 is TGCAGCGTACGAGGGTCGGAGACCCAGTACTTC.

This clonotype was counted a few times. The chain links TRBV20-1 to TRBJ1-6, with D hard to call. V lost 2 bases and J 8 bases, leaving 16 bases between the germline ends. Germline V gives CDR1 DFQATT, CDR2 SNEGSKA (reference sequence). This CDR3 has 15 amino acids. CDR3 bases: TGCAGTGCTAGACGTACTACCCTTGCGGATTCACCCCTCCACTTT. Its protein is CSARRTTLADSPLHF.

The chain has TRBV20-1 and TRBJ1-3; tentatively, D is TRBD1 (6 bases). This CDR3 has 19 residues. V was clipped by 2 bases and J by 4 bases, with 27 bases between them. The V gene's germline CDR1 is DFQATT and CDR2 SNEGSKA (reference sequence). CDR3 region: CSARPLQGGPPVKGNTIYF. As DNA, the CDR3 is TGCAGTGCTAGACCACTCCAAGGGGGTCCACCAGTGAAGGGAAACACCATATATTTT.

This clonotype was observed a few times. The V call is TRBV7-2, the J call TRBJ1-6, with D possibly TRBD1 on 5 matching bases. Trimming removed 7 bases from V and 5 bases from J, with 6 bases in between. The CDR3 covers 12 residues. The germline CDR1 and CDR2 sequences are SGHTA and FQGNSA. The DNA for the CDR3 is TGTGCCAGCATACAGGATAATTCACCCCTCCACTTT. Amino acids: CASIQDNSPLHF.

The V and J genes are TRBV20-1 and TRBJ2-1; TRBD2 matches 7 bases. Germline V gene data show CDR1 as DFQATT and CDR2 as SNEGSKA (reference sequence). V lost 6 bases to trimming and J lost 13 bases; unmatched junction nucleotides: 18. The CDR3 has 14 residues. The CDR3 bases are TGCAGTGCCGGACTACCCGGGGGGTACAATAATCAGTTCTTC. Translated, it gives CSAGLPGGYNNQFF.